The 22 T cell receptor beta chains below were found in one sample sequenced in a study of blood T cell repertoires in COVID-19. Some clones are missing from TCRdb's copy, which holds only in-frame ones; the method was immunoSEQ multiplex PCR. The table has about 260,000 clones, about 87% seen once; the top ten hold roughly 10%. The sequencing input was peripheral blood. These receptors originate from a woman aged 70-85 years with COVID-19, enrolled during active disease.

CDR3 loop: CASSQSSGDYSYEQYF. The CDR3 DNA reads TGCGCCAGCAGCCAATCCAGCGGAGACTACTCCTACGAGCAGTACTTC. The chain combines TRBV4-1 with TRBJ2-7; D is perhaps TRBD2 (5 bases). This CDR3 contains 16 residues. V dropped 2 bases and J dropped 0 bases, with 14 bases sitting between them. Germline V gives CDR1 MGHRA, CDR2 YSYEKL.

This clone was seen only once. The chain recombines TRBV7-3 with TRBJ2-1, with 9 bases that match TRBD2. In germline, CDR1 is SGHTA, CDR2 FQGTGA. Trimming removed 5 bases from V and 3 bases from J; junction bases left unmatched: 5. This CDR3 has 15 amino acids. For the CDR3, the DNA is TGTGCCAGCAGCATCTTAGCGGGGGACTACAATGAGCAGTTCTTC. Translation: CASSILAGDYNEQFF.

The rearrangement links TRBV29-1 to TRBJ1-1; a possible D gene is TRBD1 (6 bases). Trimming left V 5 bases short and J 0 bases short, with 7 bases between. This CDR3 comprises 12 residues. Germline values: CDR1 SQVTM, CDR2 ANQGSEA. Here the CDR3 reads CSVTGLNTEAFF. The CDR3 DNA reads as TGCAGCGTTACAGGGTTGAACACTGAAGCTTTCTTT.

The gene calls are TRBV7-2 and TRBJ2-5, with D perhaps matching TRBD2 (6 bases). The germline V and J ends were trimmed by 4 bases and 5 bases, with 11 bases remaining between them. CDR3 size: 13 residues. Germline CDR1 is SGHTA and CDR2 is FQGNSA. Here the CDR3 DNA reads TGTGCCAGCAGCTCGGGGGTTCGGGAGACCCAGTACTTC. Its translation: CASSSGVRETQYF.

This clone has more than one count but fewer than ten. The chain joins TRBV19 to TRBJ2-5; 8 nucleotides match TRBD2. The CDR3 covers 13 residues. Germline assignment: CDR1 LNHDA and CDR2 SQIVND (reference sequence). V lost 4 bases, J lost 4 bases, and 2 bases stayed unmatched. The CDR3 coding sequence is TGTGCCAGTAGTACCCTAGCGGGAGAGACCCAGTACTTC. Translated: CASSTLAGETQYF.

The count of this clone is one. The rearrangement links TRBV9 to TRBJ2-7; weak D call: TRBD1 (6 bases). The ends were cut back, 3 bases at V and 4 bases at J, with 14 bases in the middle. Germline loops: CDR1 SGDLS, CDR2 YYNGEE. This CDR3 has 14 amino acids. CDR3 in DNA: TGTGCCAGCAGCGCAGGGGACGGCGGATACGAGCAGTACTTC. Residues: CASSAGDGGYEQYF.

The chain couples TRBV28 to TRBJ1-2; 8 nucleotides line up with TRBD1. Trimming at V came to 6 bases and at J to 4 bases, leaving 7 bases not matched to a gene. CDR3 length equals 14 residues. Germline V lookup: CDR1 MDHEN, CDR2 SYDVKM. For the CDR3, the DNA is TGTGCCAGCAGCAGCGGACAGGGCGGCTATGGCTACACCTTC. This sequence encodes CASSSGQGGYGYTF.

The genes are TRBV28 and TRBJ1-2; unclear D gene. The germline V gene encodes CDR1 MDHEN and CDR2 SYDVKM. Between the trimmed V and J ends, which lost 8 bases and 3 bases, there was a span of 13 bases. The CDR3 spans 13 residues. The CDR3 DNA reads TGTGCCAGCTCCCCTAGCGGAGACTATGGCTACACCTTC. This translates into CASSPSGDYGYTF.

The V call is TRBV7-6, the J call TRBJ2-7, with D perhaps TRBD1 (6 bases). The germline CDR1 and CDR2 sequences are SGHVS and FNYEAQ. V was shortened by 2 bases and J by 1 base, with 9 bases between the two germline ends. The CDR3 runs 14 residues. The CDR3 reads CASSLTGPSYEQYF. DNA of the CDR3: TGTGCCAGCAGCTTAACAGGGCCGTCCTACGAGCAGTACTTC.

This clone has a handful of counts. The gene calls are TRBV7-3 and TRBJ2-1; the D gene is possibly TRBD2 (6 bases). The length of the CDR3 is 13 residues. CDR1 and CDR2 from the germline V gene are SGHTA and FQGTGA. V dropped 6 bases and J dropped 9 bases, with 15 bases sitting between them. CDR3 sequence (DNA): TGTGCCAGCAGTCCGGCGCGCGGGACTGAGCAGTTCTTC. Encoded protein: CASSPARGTEQFF.

This chain uses TRBV12-3 or TRBV12-4 with TRBJ1-1; D is unresolved. The CDR3 sequence is 12 residues long. Trimming shortened V by 11 bases and J by 4 bases, and 14 bases separated the two germline ends. The CDR3 loop is CASSITVTEAFF. In nucleotides, the CDR3 is TGTGCCTCATCAATCACGGTCACTGAAGCTTTCTTT.

The count of this clone is one. The chain recombines TRBV18 with TRBJ2-5; TRBD1 matches at 9 bases. The CDR3 contains 14 residues. After removal of 6 bases from V and 2 bases from J, the junction contained 4 bases not matched to a gene. Germline V lookup: CDR1 KGHSH, CDR2 LQKENI. CDR3 bases: TGTGCCAGCTCGGGACAGGGTGCGCAAGAGACCCAGTACTTC. Its protein product is CASSGQGAQETQYF.

In nucleotides, the CDR3 is TGCGCCAGCAGCGGCAGGGTTAGCCTCGAGCAGTACTTC. It codes for CASSGRVSLEQYF. The genes are TRBV5-1 and TRBJ2-7, with a tentative D call TRBD1 (5 bases). Germline V CDR1 and CDR2: SGHRS, YFSETQ. V was pared by 4 bases and J by 6 bases, with 14 bases between. The CDR3 is 13 amino acids. Full variable domain (remainder filled in from reference TRBV5-1 and TRBJ2-7): KAGVTQTPRYLIKTRGQQVTLSCSPISGHRSVSWYQQTPGQGLQFLFEYFSETQRNKGNFPGRFSGRQFSNSRSEMNVSTLELGDSALYLCASSGRVSLEQYFGPGTRLTVT.

The chain has TRBV11-3 and TRBJ2-1; the match to TRBD2 covers 10 bases. From germline, CDR1 is SGHNT and CDR2 YENEEA. Trimming at V came to 0 bases and at J to 10 bases, leaving 9 bases not matched to a gene. The CDR3 contains 16 residues. Written as DNA, the CDR3 is TGTGCCAGCAGCTTAGATCGAGCGGGAGGGCCGCAGGAGCAGTTCTTC. Protein product: CASSLDRAGGPQEQFF.

V is TRBV7-8 and J is TRBJ1-2; the D is unclear. V lost 3 bases, J lost 0 bases, and 5 bases lay in between. This CDR3 has 13 amino acids. Per germline, CDR1 SGHVS and CDR2 FQNEAQ. CDR3 sequence reads: CASSFTANYGYTF. CDR3 in DNA: TGTGCCAGCAGCTTCACAGCTAACTATGGCTACACCTTC.

The gene calls are TRBV4-1 and TRBJ2-3, with D perhaps matching TRBD1 (6 bases). Between the trimmed V and J ends, which lost 4 bases and 4 bases, there was a span of 12 bases. The CDR3 consists of 14 residues. Per germline, CDR1 MGHRA and CDR2 YSYEKL. CDR3 sequence: CASSLRGGADTQYF. The CDR3 DNA reads TGCGCCAGCAGCCTAAGAGGGGGAGCAGATACGCAGTATTTT.

The chain has TRBV30 and TRBJ1-1, with D unclear. The CDR3 consists of 13 residues. The germline CDR1 and CDR2 sequences are GTSNPN and SVGIG (reference sequence). V was clipped by 2 bases and J by 0 bases, with 7 bases between them. CDR3 DNA: TGTGCCTGGAGTTCACAGATGAACACTGAAGCTTTCTTT. This gives the protein CAWSSQMNTEAFF.

The gene calls are TRBV27 and TRBJ2-7; 10 positions agree with TRBD2. The CDR3 consists of 16 residues. J lost 4 bases, V lost 5 bases, and 11 bases had no gene match. The germline gives CDR1 MNHEY, CDR2 SMNVEV (reference sequence). The CDR3 nucleotides are TGTGCCAGCAGTCCATCAAGCGGGAGGGCCGGTTACGAGCAGTACTTC. Residues: CASSPSSGRAGYEQYF.

The J gene is TRBJ1-5, the V gene TRBV10-3; 12 nucleotides align to TRBD1. The CDR3 has 16 residues. Germline loops: CDR1 ENHRY, CDR2 SYGVKD. The V segment lost 3 bases and the J segment 6 bases; nucleotides outside the gene matches: 6. The CDR3 sequence is CAISDQGTGGFQPQHF. CDR3 in DNA: TGTGCCATCAGTGACCAGGGGACAGGGGGCTTTCAGCCCCAGCATTTT.

The chain couples TRBV10-3 to TRBJ1-6, with D possibly TRBD1 on 5 matching bases. Germline-derived CDR1 and CDR2 are ENHRY and SYGVKD. V lost 10 bases, J lost 7 bases, and 17 bases lay in between. The length of the CDR3 is 14 residues. CDR3 DNA sequence: TGTGCCACCAAACCCACGACAGTAAATTCACCCCTCCACTTT. It translates to CATKPTTVNSPLHF.

The J gene is TRBJ2-1, the V gene TRBV19, with 7 bases that match TRBD2. V was pared by 6 bases and J by 5 bases, with 10 bases of the junction left unmatched. The CDR3 loop spans 15 amino acids. The germline gives CDR1 LNHDA, CDR2 SQIVND (reference sequence). CDR3 sequence: CASRAEREKDNEQFF. In DNA, the CDR3 is TGTGCCAGTAGAGCAGAGCGGGAAAAAGACAATGAGCAGTTCTTC.

This rearrangement joins TRBV5-1 to TRBJ2-7; weak D call: TRBD1 (6 bases). Per germline, CDR1 SGHRS and CDR2 YFSETQ. The length of the CDR3 is 15 residues. Deletions cut 4 bases from V and 5 bases from J, with 19 bases between. The CDR3 loop is CASSKGDINHNEQYF. Written as DNA, the CDR3 is TGCGCCAGCAGCAAAGGGGACATAAACCACAACGAGCAGTACTTC.